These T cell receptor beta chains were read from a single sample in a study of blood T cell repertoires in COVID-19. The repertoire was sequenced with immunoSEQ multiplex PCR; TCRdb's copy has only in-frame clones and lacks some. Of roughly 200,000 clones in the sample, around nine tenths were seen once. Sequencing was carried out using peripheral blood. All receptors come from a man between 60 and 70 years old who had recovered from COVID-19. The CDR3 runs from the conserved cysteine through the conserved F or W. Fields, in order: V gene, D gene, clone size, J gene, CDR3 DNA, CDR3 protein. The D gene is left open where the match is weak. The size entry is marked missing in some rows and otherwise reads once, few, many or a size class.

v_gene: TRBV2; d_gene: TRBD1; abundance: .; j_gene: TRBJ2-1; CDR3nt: TGTGCCAGCAGTGAGGGACAGGGGGCGACTGAGCAGTTCTTC; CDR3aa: CASSEGQGATEQFF
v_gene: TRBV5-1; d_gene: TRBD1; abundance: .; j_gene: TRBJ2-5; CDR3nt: TGCGCCAGCAGCCAGGTGCCGGGACAGGGCTACGAGACCCAGTACTTC; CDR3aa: CASSQVPGQGYETQYF
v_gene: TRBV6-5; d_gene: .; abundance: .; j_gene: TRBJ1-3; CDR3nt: TGTGCCAGCAGTTACCTGGCATCATCTGGAAACACCATATATTTT; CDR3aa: CASSYLASSGNTIYF
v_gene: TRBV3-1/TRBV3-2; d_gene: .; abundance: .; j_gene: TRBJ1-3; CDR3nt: TGTGCCAGCAGCCAAGATGCTGGACACTCCGGAAACACCATATATTTT; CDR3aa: CASSQDAGHSGNTIYF
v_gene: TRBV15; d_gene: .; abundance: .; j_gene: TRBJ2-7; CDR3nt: TGTGCCACCAGCAGCTTCCGGGACCGGCGGGACTTTAGCTCCTACGAGCAGTACTTC; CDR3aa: CATSSFRDRRDFSSYEQYF
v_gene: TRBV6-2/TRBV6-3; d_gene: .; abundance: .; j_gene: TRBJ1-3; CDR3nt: TGTGCCAGCAGTTACTCCGGAGGGGTTACGGCATCTGGAAACACCATATATTTT; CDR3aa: CASSYSGGVTASGNTIYF
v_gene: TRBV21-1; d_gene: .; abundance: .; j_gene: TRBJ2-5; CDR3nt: TGTGCCAGCCACGGGGGGCCGGGGACCCAGTACTTC; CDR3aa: CASHGGPGTQYF
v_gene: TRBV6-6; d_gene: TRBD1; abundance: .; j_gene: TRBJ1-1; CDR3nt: TGTGCCAGCACCCGCAGGGGGGACACTGAAGCTTTCTTT; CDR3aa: CASTRRGDTEAFF
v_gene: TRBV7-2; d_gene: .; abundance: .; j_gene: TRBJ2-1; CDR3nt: TGTGCCAGCAGCTTAGCAGGGCTCCAAGGGGATGAGCAGTTCTTC; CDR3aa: CASSLAGLQGDEQFF
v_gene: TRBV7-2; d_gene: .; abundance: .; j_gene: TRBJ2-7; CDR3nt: TGTGCCAGCAGCTTACAGATTTCCTACGAGCAGTACTTC; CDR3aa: CASSLQISYEQYF
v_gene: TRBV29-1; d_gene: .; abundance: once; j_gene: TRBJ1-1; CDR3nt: TGCAGCGTCCGCCCAGGGTGGAGCACTGAAGCTTTCTTT; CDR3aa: CSVRPGWSTEAFF
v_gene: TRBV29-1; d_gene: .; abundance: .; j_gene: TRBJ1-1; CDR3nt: TGCAGCGTTGACACCGGTAACACTGAAGCTTTCTTT; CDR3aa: CSVDTGNTEAFF
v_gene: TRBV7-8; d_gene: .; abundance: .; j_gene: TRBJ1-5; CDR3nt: TGTGCCAGCAGCTTAGCGCTCGGGGTAGGGCAGCCCCAGCATTTT; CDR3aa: CASSLALGVGQPQHF
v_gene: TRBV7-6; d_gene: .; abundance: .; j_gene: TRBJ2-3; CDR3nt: TGTGCCAGCAGCTTAGGGGCGATAGGCACAGATACGCAGTATTTT; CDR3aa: CASSLGAIGTDTQYF
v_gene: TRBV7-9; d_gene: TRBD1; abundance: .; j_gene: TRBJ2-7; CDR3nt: TGTGCCAGCAGAGGAACAGGGGGTCTGGACTACGAGCAGTACTTC; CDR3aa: CASRGTGGLDYEQYF
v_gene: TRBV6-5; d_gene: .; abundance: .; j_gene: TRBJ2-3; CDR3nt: TGTGCCAGCAGTTATATCCAGGGAAGGGGAGATACGCAGTATTTT; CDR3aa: CASSYIQGRGDTQYF
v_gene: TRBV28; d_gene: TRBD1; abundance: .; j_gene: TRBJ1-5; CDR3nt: TGTGCCAGCACCAACGGACAGGGGGATCAGCCCCAGCATTTT; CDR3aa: CASTNGQGDQPQHF
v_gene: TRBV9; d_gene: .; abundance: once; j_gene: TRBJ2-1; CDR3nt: TGTGCCAGCAGCGACACGGACGGGGGTAGAATGTTCGATGAGCAGTTCTTC; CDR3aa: CASSDTDGGRMFDEQFF
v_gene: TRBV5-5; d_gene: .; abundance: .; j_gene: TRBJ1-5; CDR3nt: TGTGCCAGCAGCTTGGGTAGCTTCAATCAGCCCCAGCATTTT; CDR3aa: CASSLGSFNQPQHF
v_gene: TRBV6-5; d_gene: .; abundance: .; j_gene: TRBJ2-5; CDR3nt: TGTGCCAGCAGTTGGCAGGATCAAGAGCCCCAGTACTTC; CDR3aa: CASSWQDQEPQYF
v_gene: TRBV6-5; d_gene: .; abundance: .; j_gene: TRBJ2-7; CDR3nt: TGTGCCAGCACCCTTAATTACGAGCAGTACTTC; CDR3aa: CASTLNYEQYF
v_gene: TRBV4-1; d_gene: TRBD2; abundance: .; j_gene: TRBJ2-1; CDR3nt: TGCGCCAGCAGCCAGACACTAGCGGTGTCCTACAATGAGCAGTTCTTC; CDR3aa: CASSQTLAVSYNEQFF
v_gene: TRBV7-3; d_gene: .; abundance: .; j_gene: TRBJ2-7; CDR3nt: TGTGCCAGCAGCTCCCAGATGCCTGCTACAGGGGAGCAGTACTTC; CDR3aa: CASSSQMPATGEQYF
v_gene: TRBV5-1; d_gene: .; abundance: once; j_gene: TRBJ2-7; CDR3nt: TGCGCCAGCAGCTTAGACAGCCCCTACGAGCAGTACTTC; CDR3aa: CASSLDSPYEQYF
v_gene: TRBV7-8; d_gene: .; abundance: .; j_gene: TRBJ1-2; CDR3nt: TGTGCCAGCAGCTTAGGTGCGGGGACCGGCTACACCTTC; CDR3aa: CASSLGAGTGYTF
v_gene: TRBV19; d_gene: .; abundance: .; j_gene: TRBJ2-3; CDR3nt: TGTGCCAGTAGTACCTTTGGGCACAGACCCACAGATACGCAGTATTTT; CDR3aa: CASSTFGHRPTDTQYF
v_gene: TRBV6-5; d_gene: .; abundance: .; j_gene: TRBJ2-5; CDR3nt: TGTGCCGGCGGGACCCCCTCTTGGGAGACCCAGTACTTC; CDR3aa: CAGGTPSWETQYF
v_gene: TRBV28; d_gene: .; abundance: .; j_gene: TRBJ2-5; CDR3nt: TGTGCCAGCAGTCCATCACCCGGGACCCAGTACTTC; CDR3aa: CASSPSPGTQYF
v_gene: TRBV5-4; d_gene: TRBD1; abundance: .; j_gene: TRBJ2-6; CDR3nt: TGTGCCAGCAGCTTGGGGCAGGGGGTCGGGGCCAACGTCCTGACTTTC; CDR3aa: CASSLGQGVGANVLTF
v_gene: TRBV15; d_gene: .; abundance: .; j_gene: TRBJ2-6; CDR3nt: TGTGCCACCAGCAGAGATATGGGGCCTGGGGCCAACGTCCTGACTTTC; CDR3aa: CATSRDMGPGANVLTF
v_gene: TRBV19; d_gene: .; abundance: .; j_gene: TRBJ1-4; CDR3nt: TGTGCCAGTAGTACAGGGTCCCATGAAAAACTGGTTTTT; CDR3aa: CASSTGSHEKLVF
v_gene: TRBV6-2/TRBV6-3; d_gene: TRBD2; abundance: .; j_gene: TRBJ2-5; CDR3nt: TGTGCCAGCAGTTCTTTGGTTCCGGCGGGAGTGGTCGGTAGGACCCAGTACTTC; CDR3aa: CASSSLVPAGVVGRTQYF
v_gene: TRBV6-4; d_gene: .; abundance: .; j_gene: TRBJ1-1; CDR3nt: TGTGCCAGCAGTCAGGGGTCGAACACTGAAGCTTTCTTT; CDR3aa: CASSQGSNTEAFF
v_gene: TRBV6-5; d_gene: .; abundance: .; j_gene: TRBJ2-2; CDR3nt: TGTGCCAGCAGTTATGTGAGGACTCCGAACACCGGGGAGCTGTTTTTT; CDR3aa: CASSYVRTPNTGELFF
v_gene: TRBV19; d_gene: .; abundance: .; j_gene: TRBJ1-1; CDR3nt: TGTGCCAGTAGCCCCGTAAGGAGGACTGAAGCTTTCTTT; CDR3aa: CASSPVRRTEAFF
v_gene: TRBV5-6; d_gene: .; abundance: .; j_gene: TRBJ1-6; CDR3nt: TGTGCCAGCAGCTTGAAGCTTAGCTCCTATAATTCACCCCTCCACTTT; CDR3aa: CASSLKLSSYNSPLHF
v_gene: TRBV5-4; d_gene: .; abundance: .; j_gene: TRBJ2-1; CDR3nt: TGTGCCAGCAGCTTAGATCCTAGCGCCTCCTACAATGAGCAGTTCTTC; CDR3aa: CASSLDPSASYNEQFF
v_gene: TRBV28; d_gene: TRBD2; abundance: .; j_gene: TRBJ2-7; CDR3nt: TGTGCCAGCATCCAGGGACTAGGGGACGAGCGGTACTTC; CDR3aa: CASIQGLGDERYF
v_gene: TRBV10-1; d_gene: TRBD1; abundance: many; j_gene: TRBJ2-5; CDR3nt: TGCGCCACAGGGGGCAGGGGGCAAGAGACCCAGTACTTC; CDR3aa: CATGGRGQETQYF
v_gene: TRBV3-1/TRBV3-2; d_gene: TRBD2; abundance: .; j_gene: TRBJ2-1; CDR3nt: TGTGCCAGTGGAACTAGCGGGAGAATTTACAATGAGCAGTTCTTC; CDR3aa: CASGTSGRIYNEQFF
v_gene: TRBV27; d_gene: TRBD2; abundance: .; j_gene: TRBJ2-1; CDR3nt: TGTGCCACACGCCGCGGGGGGCGTAAGAACAATGAGCAGTTCTTC; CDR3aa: CATRRGGRKNNEQFF
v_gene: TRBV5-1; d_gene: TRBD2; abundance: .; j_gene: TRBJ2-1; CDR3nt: TGCGCCAGCAGCTTGGCTATTCCTAGGGGGACTAGCGGCGAGCAGTTCTTC; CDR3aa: CASSLAIPRGTSGEQFF